Included here is one T cell receptor (beta chain) sequence, with context. Cohort allocation depended upon clinical history that participants reported. These data come from a study of blood T cell repertoires in COVID-19. In the study overall: From T cells, B-cell-depleted T cells, or PBMCs came the material, which was cDNA or gDNA.

Germline V lookup: CDR1 SQVTM, CDR2 ANQGSEA. V shed 3 bases and J shed 0 bases, with 6 bases lying between them. This CDR3 is 13 amino acids long. Data came from immunoSEQ multiplex PCR; TCRdb stores just in-frame clones and leaves some out. This sample has a few hundred thousand clones, with 90% found just once. This sequence was found in a man aged 25-45 years who had been exposed to COVID-19. The sequenced sample was PBMCs or T cells enriched from blood (not recorded which). This chain joins TRBV29-1 and TRBJ1-3, with D perhaps matching TRBD1 (5 bases). The CDR3 here is CSVDGASGNTIYF. CDR3 bases: TGCAGCGTTGATGGGGCCTCTGGAAACACCATATATTTT. The full variable domain, rest sourced from reference TRBV29-1 and TRBJ1-3, is SAVISQKPSRDICQRGTSLTIQCQVDSQVTMMFWYRQQPGQSLTLIATANQGSEATYESGFVIDKFPISRPNLTFSTLTVSNMSPEDSSIYLCSVDGASGNTIYFGEGSWLTVV.